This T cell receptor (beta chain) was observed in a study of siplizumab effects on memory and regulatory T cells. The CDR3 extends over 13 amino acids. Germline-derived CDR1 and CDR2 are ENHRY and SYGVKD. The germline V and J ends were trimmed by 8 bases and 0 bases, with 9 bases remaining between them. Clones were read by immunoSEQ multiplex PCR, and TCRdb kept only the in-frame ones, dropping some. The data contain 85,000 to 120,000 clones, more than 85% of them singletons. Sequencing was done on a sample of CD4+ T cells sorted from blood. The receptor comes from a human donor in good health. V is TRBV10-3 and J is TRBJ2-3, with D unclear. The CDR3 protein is CAIAISSTDTQYF. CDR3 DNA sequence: TGTGCCATCGCCATTTCTAGCACAGATACGCAGTATTTT.